The clone carrying this T cell receptor beta chain has a count of ten or more. Its antigen remains unidentified. This sample's time point: newly diagnosed GD, antithyroid drugs for less than 3 months. The TCR library was prepared using RNA isolated from PBMCs. The data originate from a study of regulatory T cells in long-lasting Graves disease. Study-level results: It was in persistent disease that TRBV28, TRBJ1-2 and TRBJ2-5 were favored. Newly diagnosed Graves' patients exceeded persistent ones in TCR diversity. Only a small sample size was used, which may have cut accuracy.

The authors built TCR beta libraries using iRepertoire HTBI primers and Arm-PCR of CDR3 regions. MiXCR, run by TCRdb on the multiplex PCR reads, gives a single entry per CDR3 protein. The sample shows around 450,000 distinct CDR3 sequences, over 12% of them seen only once. This CDR3 is 15 amino acids long. Germline-derived CDR1 and CDR2 are LNHDA and SQIVND (reference sequence). Unmatched junction bases numbered 3, after V lost 1 base and J lost 5 bases. These same records also appear under a second study, on T cells in Graves' hyperthyroidism and ophthalmopathy.

This sequence joins TRBV19 and TRBJ1-1, with 11 bases that match TRBD1. The sequencing used peripheral blood mononuclear cells (PBMCs), collected at new diagnosis, from a patient treated with antithyroid drugs. The receptor was derived from a woman in her thirties or forties with Graves disease. CDR3 loop: CASSIAGTGGTEAFF. In nucleotides, the CDR3 is TGTGCCAGTAGTATAGCTGGGACAGGGGGGACTGAAGCTTTCTTT.